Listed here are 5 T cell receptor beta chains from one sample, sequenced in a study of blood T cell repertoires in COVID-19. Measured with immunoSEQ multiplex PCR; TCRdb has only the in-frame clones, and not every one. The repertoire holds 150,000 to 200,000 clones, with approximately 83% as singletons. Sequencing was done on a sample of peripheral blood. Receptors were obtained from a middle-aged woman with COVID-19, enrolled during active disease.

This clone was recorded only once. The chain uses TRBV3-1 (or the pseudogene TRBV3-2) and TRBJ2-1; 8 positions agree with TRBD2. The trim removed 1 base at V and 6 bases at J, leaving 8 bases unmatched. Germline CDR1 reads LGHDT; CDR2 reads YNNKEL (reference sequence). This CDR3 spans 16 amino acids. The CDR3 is CASSQAVPSGLNEQFF. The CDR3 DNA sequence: TGTGCCAGCAGCCAAGCAGTACCTAGCGGGCTCAATGAGCAGTTCTTC.

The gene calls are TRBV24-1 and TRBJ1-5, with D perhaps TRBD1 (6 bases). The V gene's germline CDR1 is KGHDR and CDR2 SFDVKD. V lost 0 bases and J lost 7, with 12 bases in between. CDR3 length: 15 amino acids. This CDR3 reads CATSDLLGGRQPQHF. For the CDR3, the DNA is TGTGCCACCAGTGATTTGCTTGGGGGCCGACAGCCCCAGCATTTT.

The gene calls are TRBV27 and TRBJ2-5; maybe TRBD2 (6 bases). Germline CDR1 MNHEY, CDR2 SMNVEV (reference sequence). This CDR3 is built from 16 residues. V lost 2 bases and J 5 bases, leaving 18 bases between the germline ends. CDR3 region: CASSLTLKGGGETQYF. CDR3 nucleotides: TGTGCCAGCAGTTTAACCCTAAAGGGAGGTGGGGAGACCCAGTACTTC.

Here the CDR3 DNA reads TGTGCCAGCAGTGAAATGAGATTACAGCAGTACTTC. Encoded protein: CASSEMRLQQYF. The gene calls are TRBV6-1 and TRBJ2-7, with D unclear. Germline V gene sequence: CDR1 MNHNS, CDR2 SASEGT. CDR3 length: 12 residues. V lost 2 bases and J lost 8, with 10 bases in between.

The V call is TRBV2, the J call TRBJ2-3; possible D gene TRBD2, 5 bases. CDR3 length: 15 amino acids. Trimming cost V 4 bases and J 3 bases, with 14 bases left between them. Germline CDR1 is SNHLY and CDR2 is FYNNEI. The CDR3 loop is CASSGYSSGTDTQYF. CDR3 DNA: TGTGCCAGCAGTGGTTACTCCTCGGGGACAGATACGCAGTATTTT.